A selection of T cell receptor beta chains follows, all from one sample in a study of shared clonotypes between healthy human individuals. TCRdb's copy holds only in-frame clones and misses some; the assay was immunoSEQ multiplex PCR. Of some 2,500,000 clones listed, 85% to 95% were seen once; the top ten hold approximately 0.4%. Sequenced sample: naive CD4+ T cells from PBMCs. These receptor sequences come from a man aged 18 to 29 in good health. Some clones in this sample may be carry-over from other donors' samples. Both conserved end residues are part of each CDR3. The D gene is left open where the match is weak. Clone size is shown for a subset of rows, as once, few, many or a class of expanded clone.

d_gene: .; v_gene: TRBV14; j_gene: TRBJ2-7; abundance: .; len: 16; CDR3aa: CASSSHGGQYFYEQYF; CDR3nt: TGTGCCAGCAGCTCCCACGGGGGACAGTATTTCTACGAGCAGTACTTC
d_gene: TRBD1; v_gene: TRBV5-6; j_gene: TRBJ1-1; abundance: .; len: 18; CDR3aa: CASSHLTKYRGPSTEAFF; CDR3nt: TGTGCCAGCAGCCATCTTACCAAATACAGGGGGCCAAGCACTGAAGCTTTCTTT
d_gene: .; v_gene: TRBV5-4; j_gene: TRBJ1-2; abundance: .; len: 13; CDR3aa: CASSSSPPRGYTF; CDR3nt: TGTGCCAGCAGCTCTTCCCCCCCGAGAGGCTACACCTTC
d_gene: .; v_gene: TRBV5-1; j_gene: TRBJ2-1; abundance: .; len: 15; CDR3aa: CASSLDRVVSNEQFF; CDR3nt: TGCGCCAGCAGCTTGGACAGGGTCGTGAGCAATGAGCAGTTCTTC
d_gene: .; v_gene: TRBV4-1; j_gene: TRBJ2-7; abundance: .; len: 17; CDR3aa: CASSKGVVRGPAYEQYF; CDR3nt: TGCGCCAGCAGCAAAGGGGTCGTCCGGGGGCCGGCCTACGAGCAGTACTTC
d_gene: .; v_gene: TRBV30; j_gene: TRBJ1-1; abundance: .; len: 15; CDR3aa: CAWSGKTRGATEAFF; CDR3nt: TGTGCCTGGAGTGGGAAGACCAGAGGAGCCACTGAAGCTTTCTTT
d_gene: TRBD1; v_gene: TRBV5-1; j_gene: TRBJ1-1; abundance: .; len: 14; CDR3aa: CASSRQGADTEAFF; CDR3nt: TGCGCCAGCAGCCGACAGGGGGCGGACACTGAAGCTTTCTTT
d_gene: TRBD2; v_gene: TRBV5-4; j_gene: TRBJ2-5; abundance: .; len: 16; CDR3aa: CASSQRLAGSRETQYF; CDR3nt: TGTGCCAGCAGCCAAAGACTAGCGGGTTCGCGAGAGACCCAGTACTTC
d_gene: .; v_gene: TRBV5-1; j_gene: TRBJ2-7; abundance: .; len: 14; CDR3aa: CASSLVSGSYEQYF; CDR3nt: TGCGCCAGCAGCTTGGTATCCGGATCCTACGAGCAGTACTTC
d_gene: TRBD2; v_gene: TRBV9; j_gene: TRBJ2-1; abundance: .; len: 15; CDR3aa: CASSVVPSGRGEQFF; CDR3nt: TGTGCCAGCAGCGTAGTTCCTAGCGGGAGAGGTGAGCAGTTCTTC
d_gene: .; v_gene: TRBV4-1; j_gene: TRBJ2-1; abundance: .; len: 17; CDR3aa: CASSQALRGLSYNEQFF; CDR3nt: TGCGCCAGCAGCCAAGCTCTCCGGGGCCTCTCCTACAATGAGCAGTTCTTC
d_gene: TRBD1; v_gene: TRBV5-1; j_gene: TRBJ2-7; abundance: once; len: 14; CDR3aa: CASSQGQGRYEQYF; CDR3nt: TGCGCCAGCAGCCAAGGACAGGGCCGCTACGAGCAGTACTTC
d_gene: .; v_gene: TRBV7-2; j_gene: TRBJ1-2; abundance: once; len: 14; CDR3aa: CASSALSGYYGYTF; CDR3nt: TGTGCCAGCAGCGCTCTAAGTGGCTACTATGGCTACACCTTC
d_gene: .; v_gene: TRBV7-9; j_gene: TRBJ2-7; abundance: .; len: 12; CDR3aa: CASSFSVYEQYF; CDR3nt: TGTGCCAGCAGCTTTTCAGTTTACGAGCAGTACTTC
d_gene: .; v_gene: TRBV30; j_gene: TRBJ1-6; abundance: .; len: 14; CDR3aa: CAVPRGPLNSPLHF; CDR3nt: TGTGCCGTGCCTCGGGGACCTTTAAATTCACCCCTCCACTTT
d_gene: TRBD2; v_gene: TRBV15; j_gene: TRBJ2-1; abundance: .; len: 16; CDR3aa: CATSTLAGGYYNEQFF; CDR3nt: TGTGCCACCAGCACTTTAGCGGGAGGATACTACAATGAGCAGTTCTTC
d_gene: .; v_gene: TRBV7-2; j_gene: TRBJ1-2; abundance: .; len: 16; CDR3aa: CASSSFQGPSLYGYTF; CDR3nt: TGTGCCAGCAGCTCTTTTCAGGGGCCTTCTCTCTATGGCTACACCTTC
d_gene: .; v_gene: TRBV9; j_gene: TRBJ1-5; abundance: .; len: 16; CDR3aa: CASSVGPLASNQPQHF; CDR3nt: TGTGCCAGCAGCGTAGGGCCCTTAGCTTCCAATCAGCCCCAGCATTTT
d_gene: TRBD2; v_gene: TRBV6-1; j_gene: TRBJ2-1; abundance: .; len: 15; CDR3aa: CASSLRLAGAGEQFF; CDR3nt: TGTGCCAGCAGTTTACGACTAGCGGGAGCCGGTGAGCAGTTCTTC
d_gene: .; v_gene: TRBV5-6; j_gene: TRBJ2-1; abundance: .; len: 15; CDR3aa: CASSLLSGGVNEQFF; CDR3nt: TGTGCCAGCAGCTTGCTTTCTGGAGGCGTCAATGAGCAGTTCTTC
d_gene: .; v_gene: TRBV28; j_gene: TRBJ1-5; abundance: .; len: 14; CDR3aa: CASSVLGAGQPQHF; CDR3nt: TGTGCCAGCAGTGTGCTGGGGGCGGGTCAGCCCCAGCATTTT
d_gene: TRBD1; v_gene: TRBV5-8; j_gene: TRBJ1-4; abundance: .; len: 17; CDR3aa: CASSSPGGSLVGEKLFF; CDR3nt: TGTGCCAGCAGCTCCCCAGGGGGGAGTTTGGTGGGAGAAAAACTGTTTTTT
d_gene: TRBD1; v_gene: TRBV6-1; j_gene: TRBJ1-4; abundance: .; len: 15; CDR3aa: CASSPSGQFNEKLFF; CDR3nt: TGTGCCAGCAGTCCATCGGGACAGTTTAATGAAAAACTGTTTTTT
d_gene: TRBD1; v_gene: TRBV6-1; j_gene: TRBJ1-1; abundance: .; len: 14; CDR3aa: CASNLGTGNTEAFF; CDR3nt: TGTGCCAGCAACTTAGGGACAGGGAACACTGAAGCTTTCTTT
d_gene: .; v_gene: TRBV9; j_gene: TRBJ1-2; abundance: .; len: 14; CDR3aa: CASSVYEGNYGYTF; CDR3nt: TGTGCCAGCAGCGTCTACGAGGGCAACTATGGCTACACCTTC
d_gene: .; v_gene: TRBV5-1; j_gene: TRBJ2-7; abundance: .; len: 15; CDR3aa: CASSLSVGGTYEQYF; CDR3nt: TGCGCCAGCAGCTTGTCTGTCGGCGGGACCTACGAGCAGTACTTC
d_gene: .; v_gene: TRBV4-1; j_gene: TRBJ1-1; abundance: .; len: 15; CDR3aa: CASSQDRRFNTEAFF; CDR3nt: TGCGCCAGCAGCCAGGATAGACGGTTTAACACTGAAGCTTTCTTT
d_gene: .; v_gene: TRBV21-1; j_gene: TRBJ2-5; abundance: .; len: 13; CDR3aa: CASSKELSETQYF; CDR3nt: TGTGCCAGCAGCAAAGAACTTAGCGAGACCCAGTACTTC
d_gene: TRBD1; v_gene: TRBV11-2; j_gene: TRBJ2-7; abundance: .; len: 15; CDR3aa: CASSLDDRVRGEQYF; CDR3nt: TGTGCCAGCAGCTTAGACGACAGGGTTCGGGGCGAGCAGTACTTC
d_gene: .; v_gene: TRBV18; j_gene: TRBJ1-3; abundance: .; len: 16; CDR3aa: CASSPPGRSSGNTIYF; CDR3nt: TGTGCCAGCTCACCACCTGGACGGAGCTCTGGAAACACCATATATTTT
d_gene: .; v_gene: TRBV11-3; j_gene: TRBJ2-3; abundance: .; len: 15; CDR3aa: CASSSGGVSADTQYF; CDR3nt: TGTGCCAGCAGCTCCGGCGGGGTGAGCGCAGATACGCAGTATTTT
d_gene: .; v_gene: TRBV5-1; j_gene: TRBJ2-7; abundance: .; len: 15; CDR3aa: CASSLERPGNYEQYF; CDR3nt: TGCGCCAGCAGCTTGGAACGCCCTGGGAACTACGAGCAGTACTTC
d_gene: .; v_gene: TRBV28; j_gene: TRBJ1-5; abundance: .; len: 14; CDR3aa: CASRRGSPNQPQHF; CDR3nt: TGTGCCAGCAGACGGGGCAGCCCCAATCAGCCCCAGCATTTT
d_gene: TRBD1; v_gene: TRBV7-2; j_gene: TRBJ1-3; abundance: .; len: 15; CDR3aa: CASRPTGVSGNTIYF; CDR3nt: TGTGCCAGCAGGCCTACAGGGGTCTCTGGAAACACCATATATTTT
d_gene: TRBD2; v_gene: TRBV11-2; j_gene: TRBJ2-2; abundance: .; len: 17; CDR3aa: CASSALKRDPNTGELFF; CDR3nt: TGTGCCAGCAGCGCCCTTAAGCGGGACCCTAACACCGGGGAGCTGTTTTTT
d_gene: .; v_gene: TRBV7-2; j_gene: TRBJ2-1; abundance: .; len: 15; CDR3aa: CASSPSPDAYNEQFF; CDR3nt: TGTGCCAGCAGCCCTTCGCCGGACGCCTACAATGAGCAGTTCTTC
d_gene: .; v_gene: TRBV10-3; j_gene: TRBJ2-2; abundance: .; len: 15; CDR3aa: CAISGPGANTGELFF; CDR3nt: TGTGCCATCAGTGGCCCAGGAGCGAACACCGGGGAGCTGTTTTTT
d_gene: .; v_gene: TRBV10-3; j_gene: TRBJ2-4; abundance: .; len: 14; CDR3aa: CATPPGRAKNIQYF; CDR3nt: TGTGCCACCCCTCCGGGCAGGGCCAAAAACATTCAGTACTTC
d_gene: .; v_gene: TRBV6-5; j_gene: TRBJ2-7; abundance: once; len: 15; CDR3aa: CASSYVGSGSYEQYF; CDR3nt: TGTGCCAGCAGTTACGTGGGAAGCGGCTCCTACGAGCAGTACTTC
d_gene: .; v_gene: TRBV9; j_gene: TRBJ1-3; abundance: .; len: 14; CDR3aa: CASSRQDSGNTIYF; CDR3nt: TGTGCCAGCAGCCGACAGGACTCTGGAAACACCATATATTTT
d_gene: .; v_gene: TRBV7-2; j_gene: TRBJ2-7; abundance: .; len: 11; CDR3aa: CASSSINEQYF; CDR3nt: TGTGCCAGCAGCTCCATAAACGAGCAGTACTTC
d_gene: .; v_gene: TRBV7-2; j_gene: TRBJ2-5; abundance: .; len: 13; CDR3aa: CASSLLGGGTQYF; CDR3nt: TGTGCCAGCAGCTTACTAGGGGGTGGGACCCAGTACTTC
d_gene: .; v_gene: TRBV5-5; j_gene: TRBJ2-1; abundance: .; len: 15; CDR3aa: CASSFRGSTGNEQFF; CDR3nt: TGTGCCAGCAGCTTTCGGGGATCTACGGGCAATGAGCAGTTCTTC
d_gene: .; v_gene: TRBV30; j_gene: TRBJ2-6; abundance: .; len: 14; CDR3aa: CAWSVPHGANVLTF; CDR3nt: TGTGCCTGGAGTGTACCCCATGGGGCCAACGTCCTGACTTTC
d_gene: TRBD2; v_gene: TRBV7-6; j_gene: TRBJ2-5; abundance: .; len: 14; CDR3aa: CASSLGRGQETQYF; CDR3nt: TGTGCCAGCAGCTTGGGGAGGGGCCAAGAGACCCAGTACTTC
d_gene: .; v_gene: TRBV4-2; j_gene: TRBJ2-1; abundance: .; len: 16; CDR3aa: CASSQVSRNSYNEQFF; CDR3nt: TGTGCCAGCAGCCAAGTTTCGCGGAACTCCTACAATGAGCAGTTCTTC
d_gene: .; v_gene: TRBV5-4; j_gene: TRBJ2-1; abundance: .; len: 13; CDR3aa: CASSLFGGNEQFF; CDR3nt: TGTGCCAGCAGCTTGTTTGGGGGCAATGAGCAGTTCTTC
d_gene: .; v_gene: TRBV2; j_gene: TRBJ2-1; abundance: few; len: 16; CDR3aa: CASSESGRANGNEQFF; CDR3nt: TGTGCCAGCAGTGAGTCTGGCAGGGCCAATGGCAATGAGCAGTTCTTC
d_gene: .; v_gene: TRBV27; j_gene: TRBJ2-1; abundance: .; len: 15; CDR3aa: CASPNVRSWGNEQFF; CDR3nt: TGTGCCAGCCCTAACGTCAGGTCATGGGGCAATGAGCAGTTCTTC
d_gene: TRBD2; v_gene: TRBV9; j_gene: TRBJ2-1; abundance: .; len: 15; CDR3aa: CASSEGLAGGYEQFF; CDR3nt: TGTGCCAGCAGCGAGGGACTAGCGGGAGGTTATGAGCAGTTCTTC
d_gene: .; v_gene: TRBV6-6; j_gene: TRBJ2-7; abundance: .; len: 15; CDR3aa: CASSYSSEGSYEQYF; CDR3nt: TGTGCCAGCAGTTACTCGTCCGAGGGCTCCTACGAGCAGTACTTC
d_gene: .; v_gene: TRBV5-1; j_gene: TRBJ2-5; abundance: .; len: 13; CDR3aa: CASSRGKGETQYF; CDR3nt: TGCGCCAGCAGCCGGGGAAAAGGGGAGACCCAGTACTTC
d_gene: .; v_gene: TRBV6-5; j_gene: TRBJ1-2; abundance: .; len: 12; CDR3aa: CASRGGPLGYTF; CDR3nt: TGTGCCAGCCGGGGAGGGCCTCTTGGCTACACCTTC
d_gene: TRBD1; v_gene: TRBV18; j_gene: TRBJ2-7; abundance: .; len: 12; CDR3aa: CASGGTAYEQYF; CDR3nt: TGTGCCAGCGGTGGGACAGCCTACGAGCAGTACTTC
d_gene: TRBD1; v_gene: TRBV2; j_gene: TRBJ1-1; abundance: .; len: 15; CDR3aa: CASSETDRGGTEAFF; CDR3nt: TGTGCCAGCAGTGAGACCGACAGGGGCGGCACTGAAGCTTTCTTT
d_gene: .; v_gene: TRBV28; j_gene: TRBJ1-1; abundance: .; len: 15; CDR3aa: CASSLTHPANTEAFF; CDR3nt: TGTGCCAGCAGTTTAACTCACCCAGCGAACACTGAAGCTTTCTTT
d_gene: .; v_gene: TRBV7-2; j_gene: TRBJ2-7; abundance: .; len: 14; CDR3aa: CASSLGPRGYEQYF; CDR3nt: TGTGCCAGCAGCTTAGGGCCCAGGGGCTACGAGCAGTACTTC
d_gene: .; v_gene: TRBV6-6; j_gene: TRBJ2-3; abundance: .; len: 15; CDR3aa: CASSQTAGSTDTQYF; CDR3nt: TGTGCCAGCAGTCAGACAGCAGGTAGCACAGATACGCAGTATTTT